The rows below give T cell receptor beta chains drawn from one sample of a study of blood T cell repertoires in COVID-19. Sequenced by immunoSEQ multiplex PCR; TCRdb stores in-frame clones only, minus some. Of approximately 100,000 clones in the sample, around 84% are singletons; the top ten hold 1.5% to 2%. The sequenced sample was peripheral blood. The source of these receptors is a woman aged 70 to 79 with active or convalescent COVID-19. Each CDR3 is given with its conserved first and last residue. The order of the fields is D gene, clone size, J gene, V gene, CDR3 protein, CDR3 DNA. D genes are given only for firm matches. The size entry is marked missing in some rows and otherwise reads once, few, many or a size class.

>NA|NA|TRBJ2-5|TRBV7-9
CASSPGAKGQETQYF
TGTGCCAGCAGCCCAGGGGCGAAGGGGCAAGAGACCCAGTACTTC
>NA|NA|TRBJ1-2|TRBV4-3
CASSQDQGVDYGYTF
TGCGCCAGCAGCCAAGATCAAGGGGTTGACTATGGCTACACCTTC
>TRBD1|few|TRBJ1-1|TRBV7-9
CASSKGTAFTEAFF
TGTGCCAGCAGCAAGGGGACAGCCTTCACTGAAGCTTTCTTT
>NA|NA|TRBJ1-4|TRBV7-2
CASSRGRGLFF
TGTGCCAGCAGCCGCGGGCGAGGACTGTTTTTT
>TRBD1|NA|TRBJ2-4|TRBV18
CASSTGGGLAKNIQYF
TGTGCCAGCTCGACAGGGGGGGGCCTAGCCAAAAACATTCAGTACTTC
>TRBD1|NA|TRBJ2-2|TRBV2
CASSRTGVGGELFF
TGTGCCAGCAGTAGGACAGGGGTTGGCGGGGAGCTGTTTTTT
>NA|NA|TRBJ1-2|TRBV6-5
CASLKNGGYTF
TGTGCCAGCTTAAAGAATGGCGGCTACACCTTC
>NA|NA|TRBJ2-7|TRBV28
CASSQGGTGYEQYF
TGTGCCAGCAGTCAAGGCGGGACCGGGTACGAGCAGTACTTC
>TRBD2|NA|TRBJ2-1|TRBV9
CASSGGLAFNEQFF
TGTGCCAGCAGCGGGGGACTAGCGTTTAATGAGCAGTTCTTC
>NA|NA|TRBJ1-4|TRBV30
CAWITGTTTNEKLFF
TGTGCCTGGATCACCGGGACAACAACTAATGAAAAACTGTTTTTT
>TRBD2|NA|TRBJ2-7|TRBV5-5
CASSLDVAGAYEQYF
TGTGCCAGCAGCTTGGACGTAGCGGGGGCCTACGAGCAGTACTTC
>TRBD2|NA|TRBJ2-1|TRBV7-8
CASSLIGLAEYNEQFF
TGTGCCAGCAGCTTAATAGGACTAGCGGAGTACAATGAGCAGTTCTTC
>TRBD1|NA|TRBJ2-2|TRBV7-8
CASIRQGVAGELFF
TGTGCCAGCATAAGACAGGGGGTTGCCGGGGAGCTGTTTTTT
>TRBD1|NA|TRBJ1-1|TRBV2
CASRKGARNTEAFF
TGTGCCAGCAGAAAGGGGGCGCGAAACACTGAAGCTTTCTTT